This T cell receptor beta chain comes out of a study of blood T cell repertoires in COVID-19. Study summary: Acute and convalescent COVID-19 samples came from the United States, Italy and Spain.

In the study's own analysis: Nucleated cell counts were estimated from reference gene primer amplification. Some clones are missing from TCRdb's copy, which holds only in-frame ones; the method was immunoSEQ multiplex PCR. That table supplies the V and J calls and clone size; D and trimming were determined from the DNA. This table has tens of thousands of clones, roughly four fifths appearing once. Germline V CDR1 and CDR2: SQVTM, ANQGSEA. Deletions cut 1 base from V and 9 bases from J, with 13 bases between. This CDR3 has 13 amino acids. This clone was observed a single time. The TCR sequence derives from a man between 60 and 70 years old with acute or convalescent COVID-19. The chain employs TRBV29-1 and TRBJ1-5, with D tentatively TRBD1 (5 bases). Sequencing was done on a sample of peripheral blood. As DNA, the CDR3 is TGCAGCGTTGAAGTGGGGGGTTCAGGGCCCCAGCATTTT. Protein: CSVEVGGSGPQHF.